This TCR beta chain was recorded in a study of CXCR4 blockade with PD-1 therapy in pancreatic cancer. In germline, CDR1 is MNHGY, CDR2 SAAAGT. The CDR3 is 14 amino acids. V gave up 4 bases and J gave up 5 bases, with 11 bases separating them. This table comes from immunoSEQ multiplex PCR, and its TCRdb copy is limited to in-frame clones, with some not included. The data hold roughly 15,000 clones, with around 70% observed a single time. Source material: tumor tissue. The rearrangement links TRBV6-8 to TRBJ1-4, with a weak D call TRBD1 (5 bases). The sequence was obtained from a human donor with pancreatic ductal adenocarcinoma. CDR3 DNA: TGTGCCAGCAGTTTGCGACAGCCCAATGAAAAACTGTTTTTT. It yields the protein CASSLRQPNEKLFF.